The 9 T cell receptor beta chains presented below share a single source sample, sequenced in a study of identical twins. TCRdb processed the 5' RACE reads anew with MiXCR; each CDR3 protein has one entry. The profile shows nearly 900,000 distinct CDR3 sequences, 9% to 15% of them singletons. The same specimen was also included in a second study, on yellow fever vaccine responses in identical twins.

The sequencing input was PBMCs. The receptors here all came from a young woman in good health.

This clonotype was picked up a small number of times. The V and J genes are TRBV5-1 and TRBJ2-3; D is perhaps TRBD2 (6 bases). The ends were cut back, 4 bases at V and 8 bases at J, with 14 bases in the middle. The CDR3 runs to 13 residues. The germline gives CDR1 SGHRS, CDR2 YFSETQ. Here the CDR3 DNA reads TGCGCCAGCAGCGAGGGGACTTTGGCTACGCAGTATTTT. Protein product: CASSEGTLATQYF.

Here the CDR3 DNA reads TGTGCCAGCTCACCCGGGGAAGAGCAGTACTTC. Amino acids: CASSPGEEQYF. This sequence joins TRBV18 and TRBJ2-7; maybe TRBD2 (5 bases). V lost 3 bases and J lost 7, with 7 bases in between. Per germline, CDR1 KGHSH and CDR2 LQKENI. CDR3 length: 11 residues. Using reference TRBV18 and TRBJ2-7 for the parts outside the CDR3, the full variable domain is NAGVMQNPRHLVRRRGQEARLRCSPMKGHSHVYWYRQLPEEGLKFMVYLQKENIIDESGMPKERFSAEFPKEGPSILRIQQVVRGDSAAYFCASSPGEEQYFGPGTRLTVT.

This clonotype has a count of ten or more. CDR3 in amino acids: CASSPWESNTEAFF. DNA of the CDR3: TGTGCCAGCAGCCCCTGGGAGAGCAACACTGAAGCTTTCTTT. This chain uses TRBV25-1 with TRBJ1-1; D remains unclear. Per the germline V gene, CDR1 is MGHDK and CDR2 is SYGVNS. CDR3 size: 14 residues. The V and J ends lost 6 bases and 2 bases respectively, with 13 bases between them. The variable domain in full, with the rest retrieved from reference TRBV25-1 and TRBJ1-1, is EADIYQTPRYLVIGTGKKITLECSQTMGHDKMYWYQQDPGMELHLIHYSYGVNSTEKGDLSSESTVSRIRTEHFPLTLESARPSHTSQYLCASSPWESNTEAFFGQGTRLTVV.

The rearrangement uses TRBV12-3 or TRBV12-4 and TRBJ2-7, with D perhaps matching TRBD1 or TRBD2 (5 bases each). This CDR3 is built from 13 residues. Trimming took 6 bases from V and 6 from J, leaving 15 bases between them. CDR3 region: CASRHRDPSEQYF. The CDR3 DNA reads as TGTGCCAGCAGACACCGGGACCCCAGCGAGCAGTACTTC.

This clonotype came up a few times. V is TRBV10-3 and J is TRBJ2-2; 8 bases agree with TRBD2. V was clipped by 3 bases and J by 5 bases; unmatched bases: 5. This CDR3 has 15 residues. CDR1 is ENHRY and CDR2 is SYGVKD in the germline V gene. The CDR3 DNA follows: TGTGCCATCAGTGATGGGGTAGCGGGGACCGGGGAGCTGTTTTTT. It yields the protein CAISDGVAGTGELFF.

There are a few counts of this clonotype. The genes are TRBV20-1 and TRBJ2-4, with D uncertain. Trimming removed 2 bases at V and 0 bases at J, with 11 bases between. CDR3 size: 15 residues. The germline gives CDR1 DFQATT, CDR2 SNEGSKA (reference sequence). The CDR3, as DNA: TGCAGTGCTAGACACAGAACACTAGCCAAAAACATTCAGTACTTC. Protein: CSARHRTLAKNIQYF.

The chain uses TRBV5-6 and TRBJ2-3, with 9 bases fitting TRBD1. The CDR3 totals 15 residues. The germline V gene encodes CDR1 SGHDT and CDR2 YYEEEE. Losses at the gene ends were 4 bases for V and 0 bases for J; bases not matched to a gene: 3. The CDR3 coding sequence is TGTGCCAGCAGCCGGACAGGGGTCAGCACAGATACGCAGTATTTT. It specifies CASSRTGVSTDTQYF.

The V call is TRBV11-2, the J call TRBJ2-1; 8 bases fit TRBD2. The CDR3 is 16 amino acids. With 1 base clipped from V and 5 bases from J, the junction kept 7 bases outside the gene matches. CDR1 is SGHAT, CDR2 FQNNGV, per germline. CDR3 nucleotide sequence: TGTGCCAGCAGCTTAGTGAGCGGGGGATTTGACAATGAGCAGTTCTTC. It specifies CASSLVSGGFDNEQFF.

This sequence joins TRBV20-1 and TRBJ2-3; 13 nucleotides align to TRBD2. In germline, CDR1 is DFQATT, CDR2 SNEGSKA (reference sequence). V lost 4 bases, J lost 4 bases, and 17 bases stayed unmatched. This CDR3 contains 19 residues. The DNA of the CDR3 is TGCAGTGCTACCCCGAGGGGTTGGACTAGCGGGAGCCCTCCAGATACGCAGTATTTT. This encodes CSATPRGWTSGSPPDTQYF.